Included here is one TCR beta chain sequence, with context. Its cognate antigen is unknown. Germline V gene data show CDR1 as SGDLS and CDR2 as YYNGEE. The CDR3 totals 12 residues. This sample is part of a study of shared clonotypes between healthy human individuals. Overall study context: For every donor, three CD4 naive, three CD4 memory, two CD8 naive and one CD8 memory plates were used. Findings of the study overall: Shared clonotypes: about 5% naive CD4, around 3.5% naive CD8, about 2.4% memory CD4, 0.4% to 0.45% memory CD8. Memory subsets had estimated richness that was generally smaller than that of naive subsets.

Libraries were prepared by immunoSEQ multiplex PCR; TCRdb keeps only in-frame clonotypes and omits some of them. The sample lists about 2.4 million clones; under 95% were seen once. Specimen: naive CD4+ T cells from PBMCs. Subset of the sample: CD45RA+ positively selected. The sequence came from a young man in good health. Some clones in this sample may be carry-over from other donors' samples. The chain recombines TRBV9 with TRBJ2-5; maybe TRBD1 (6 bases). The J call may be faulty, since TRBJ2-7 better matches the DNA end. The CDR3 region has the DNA TGTGCCAGCAGCGCCTCAGGGGCCGAGCAGTACTTC. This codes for CASSASGAEQYF.